Listed below are T cell receptor beta chains from one sample, sequenced in a study of regulatory and conventional T cells in RAG deficiency. Using immunoSEQ multiplex PCR, the repertoire was profiled, and TCRdb retains in-frame clones only, with some absent. The sample has tens of thousands of clones, 90% to 96% seen once. These data also featured in a second study, about regulatory T cells.

The sample comprised CD25- CD4+ T cells sorted from blood. These TCRs come from a human donor in good health. CDR3s include the opening cysteine and the closing phenylalanine or tryptophan. A D gene is named only where the DNA matches it firmly. Size values are once, few and many counts, or a class for expanded clones, and some rows have none.

v_call	d_call	clone_size	j_call	cdr3_nt	cdr3_aa
TRBV19	-	-	TRBJ2-3	TGTGCCAGTACCTTAAGAGGGCTTAGCACAGATACGCAGTATTTT	CASTLRGLSTDTQYF
TRBV7-2	TRBD1	-	TRBJ2-7	TGTGCCAGCAGCAAGGACAGGGGAATCTACGAGCAGTACTTC	CASSKDRGIYEQYF
TRBV4-2	-	-	TRBJ1-2	TGTGCCAGCAGCCAAAGTCGGACAGAATTAACCTATGGCTACACCTTC	CASSQSRTELTYGYTF
TRBV7-2	TRBD1	-	TRBJ1-5	TGTGCCAGCAGCCAAAATACAGGGGGCGGGAATCAGCCCCAGCATTTT	CASSQNTGGGNQPQHF
TRBV11-2	TRBD2	once	TRBJ2-1	TGTGCCAGCAGCAGACTAGCGGGGGCCTACAATGAGCAGTTCTTC	CASSRLAGAYNEQFF
TRBV13	TRBD1	-	TRBJ2-7	TGTGCCAGCAGCTCTCCGGGACAGGGGAATTACGAGCAGTACTTC	CASSSPGQGNYEQYF
TRBV21-1	-	-	TRBJ1-6	TGTGCCAGCAGGGTTGTACAGGGAGATTATTCACCCCTCCACTTT	CASRVVQGDYSPLHF
TRBV5-5	TRBD1	-	TRBJ2-3	TGTGCCAGCAGCTTGAGGACAGGGTTCTCAGATACGCAGTATTTT	CASSLRTGFSDTQYF
TRBV30	TRBD2	-	TRBJ2-1	TGTGCCTGGAAAGCAGGGAGGGGACACAATGAGCAGTTCTTC	CAWKAGRGHNEQFF
TRBV5-6	TRBD2	-	TRBJ2-3	TGTGCCAGCAGCCCGGGGGGGCGGGTCCTTAGCACAGATACGCAGTATTTT	CASSPGGRVLSTDTQYF
TRBV6-6	-	-	TRBJ1-1	TGTGCCAGCAGCCCCGGGGTTGTGAACACTGAAGCTTTCTTT	CASSPGVVNTEAFF
TRBV5-1	-	-	TRBJ2-3	TGCGCCAGCAGACGTACTAGCACAGATACGCAGTATTTT	CASRRTSTDTQYF
TRBV18	-	-	TRBJ1-5	TGTGCCAGCTCACGGGACGCGGGGGGGAATCAGCCCCAGCATTTT	CASSRDAGGNQPQHF
TRBV7-7	TRBD2	-	TRBJ2-3	TGTGCTAGCAGCGATGGGACTACGGATACGCAGTATTTT	CASSDGTTDTQYF
TRBV27	-	-	TRBJ2-7	TGTGCCAGCAGAGGGATAGGGAGATCTTACGAGCAGTACTTC	CASRGIGRSYEQYF
TRBV2	TRBD2	-	TRBJ2-1	TGTGCCAGCAGTGAAGCAACTAGCGGGAACAATGAGCAGTTCTTC	CASSEATSGNNEQFF
TRBV5-1	-	-	TRBJ1-6	TGCGCCAGCAGCCAAGTCGATCCCAGGGATTCACCCCTCCACTTT	CASSQVDPRDSPLHF
TRBV19	-	-	TRBJ1-5	-	CASTSGVNQPQHF
TRBV4-3	TRBD2	-	TRBJ2-7	TGCGCCAGCAGCCGAGTGACTAGCGAGAGCTCCTACGAGCAGTACTTC	CASSRVTSESSYEQYF
TRBV27	TRBD1	-	TRBJ1-5	TGTGCCAGCAGTTTGACAGGGACCCGGCCCCAGCATTTT	CASSLTGTRPQHF
TRBV7-2	-	-	TRBJ2-1	TGTGCCAGCAGCTTAGGGCAGGTACGGTTCTTC	CASSLGQVRFF
TRBV5-1	TRBD1	-	TRBJ2-3	TGCGCCAGCAGCGTACGACCAGGGGGCGGAAAGGCAGATACGCAGTATTTT	CASSVRPGGGKADTQYF
TRBV4-1	-	-	TRBJ1-5	TGCGCCAGCAGCCTCACTCAAGGAGAGCCCCAGCATTTT	CASSLTQGEPQHF
TRBV5-6	-	-	TRBJ1-5	TGTGCCAGCAGCTTGGGGGGCAGATCGCCCTTCAATCAGCCCCAGCATTTT	CASSLGGRSPFNQPQHF
TRBV4-2	-	-	TRBJ1-1	TGTGCCAGCAGCCAAGGGCAGGGTATGAACACTGAAGCTTTCTTT	CASSQGQGMNTEAFF
TRBV9	-	-	TRBJ1-1	TGTGCCAGCAGCGGGACAGTCAACGGTGAAGCTTTCTTT	CASSGTVNGEAFF
TRBV6-5	TRBD2	-	TRBJ2-1	TGTGCCAGCAGTTACCGGACTAGATCAAATGAGCAGTTCTTC	CASSYRTRSNEQFF
TRBV7-2	TRBD2	-	TRBJ2-3	TGTGCCAGCAGGTTCGGGAGGACTAGCGGGGCTAGCACAGATACGCAGTATTTT	CASRFGRTSGASTDTQYF
TRBV29-1	TRBD2	-	TRBJ2-2	TGCAGCGTTGGCGTCTTTCTGGCGGGGGGACGAAACACCGGGGAGCTGTTTTTT	CSVGVFLAGGRNTGELFF
TRBV7-9	TRBD1	-	TRBJ1-5	TGTGCCAGCAGCTTAGTCGGGACAGGGGTCTCCAGCAATCAGCCCCAGCATTTT	CASSLVGTGVSSNQPQHF
TRBV7-9	TRBD2	-	TRBJ2-1	TGTGCCAGCAGCTTGACTAGCGGCTTTTACAATGAGCAGTTCTTC	CASSLTSGFYNEQFF
TRBV10-3	TRBD1	-	TRBJ2-2	TGTGCCATCAGCTTGACAGGGGGCACCGGGGAGCTGTTTTTT	CAISLTGGTGELFF
TRBV10-3	-	-	TRBJ1-5	TGTGCCATCAGTGAACAGGGAGGGAATCAGCCCCAGCATTTT	CAISEQGGNQPQHF
TRBV6-5	-	once	TRBJ2-7	TGTGCCAGCAGTTTTATCCTCTCCTACGAGCAGTACTTC	CASSFILSYEQYF
TRBV4-1	-	-	TRBJ1-1	TGCGCCAGCAGCCGTGAGACGGAGTGGAACACTGAAGCTTTCTTT	CASSRETEWNTEAFF
TRBV11-2	TRBD1	-	TRBJ1-2	TGTGCCAGCAGTCGGGACAGCAACTATGGCTACACCTTC	CASSRDSNYGYTF
TRBV5-4	TRBD2	-	TRBJ2-5	TGTGCCAGCAGCTTTAGCGGGATAAAGGGGGAGACCCAGTACTTC	CASSFSGIKGETQYF
TRBV7-2	-	-	TRBJ2-1	TGTGCCAGCAGCCGCCCAGGGTCCTACAATGAGCAGTTCTTC	CASSRPGSYNEQFF
TRBV19	-	-	TRBJ1-5	TGTGCCAGTAGTGGGCAGTACAGCAATCAGCCCCAGCATTTT	CASSGQYSNQPQHF
TRBV15	-	-	TRBJ1-5	TGTGCCACCAGCGGGCAAGGTCAGCCCCAGCATTTT	CATSGQGQPQHF
TRBV30	-	-	TRBJ1-1	TGTGCCTGCGCTTGGGGAAGGGGAAGTCCTGAAGCTTTCTTT	CACAWGRGSPEAFF
TRBV4-1	TRBD1	-	TRBJ1-2	TGCGCCAGCAGCCGGCCCATTCAGGGGGCCAAGGGCTACACCTTC	CASSRPIQGAKGYTF
TRBV2	-	few	TRBJ1-4	TGTGCCAGCAGTGAACAGGGAGGGGGTGATGAAAAACTGTTTTTT	CASSEQGGGDEKLFF